The present entry profiles one TCR beta chain with its context. Antigen specificity is unknown. The data originate from a study of graft-versus-host responses after intestinal transplantation. Turning to the study itself: After anti-thymocyte globulin induction, recipients took tacrolimus and steroids for roughly three years. Findings and limits, study-wide: Recipient marrow held GvH clones, some first seen in ileum or blood. Among circulating GvH clones, peak levels were associated with early post-transplant declines in HvG clones.

The germline V gene has CDR1 MGHRA and CDR2 YSYEKL. The CDR3 loop spans 15 amino acids. J was trimmed by 4 bases and V by 4 bases; bases with no gene match: 10. TCRdb keeps only in-frame clones here, not all; method: immunoSEQ multiplex PCR. The sample has roughly 97,000 clones; over 75% are singletons. Specimen: unstimulated CD4+ T cells sorted from spleen or lymph node cells, collected before intestinal transplant. The TCR was taken from a human donor who received an intestinal transplant. The V call is TRBV4-1, the J call TRBJ2-7; the match to TRBD1 covers 7 bases. Here the CDR3 reads CASSPRGGGSYEQYF. CDR3 DNA: TGCGCCAGCAGCCCCAGAGGGGGCGGGTCGTACGAGCAGTACTTC.